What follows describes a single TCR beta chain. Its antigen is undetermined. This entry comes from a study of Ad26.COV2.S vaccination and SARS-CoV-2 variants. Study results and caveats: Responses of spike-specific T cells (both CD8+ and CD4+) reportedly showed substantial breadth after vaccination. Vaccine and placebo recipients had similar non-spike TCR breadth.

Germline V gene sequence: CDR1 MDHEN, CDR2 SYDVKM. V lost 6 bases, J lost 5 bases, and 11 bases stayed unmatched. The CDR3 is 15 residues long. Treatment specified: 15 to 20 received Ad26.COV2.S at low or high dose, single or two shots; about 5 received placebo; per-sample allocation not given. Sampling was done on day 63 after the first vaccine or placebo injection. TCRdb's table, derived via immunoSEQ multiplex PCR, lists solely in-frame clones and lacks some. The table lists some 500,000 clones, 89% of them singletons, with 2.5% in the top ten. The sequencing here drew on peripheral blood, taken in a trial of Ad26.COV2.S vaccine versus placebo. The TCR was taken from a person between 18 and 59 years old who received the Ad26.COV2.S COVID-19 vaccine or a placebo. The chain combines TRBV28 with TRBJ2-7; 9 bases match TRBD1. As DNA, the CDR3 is TGTGCCAGCAGCCCTTGGGGGACAGGGATCAACGAGCAGTACTTC. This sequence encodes CASSPWGTGINEQYF.